A single sample gave rise to the 7 T cell receptor beta chains below, sequenced in a study of cytomegalovirus exposure and HLA in healthy donors. With 60 Vbeta and 13 Jbeta primers, the PCR was carried out. TCRdb keeps only in-frame clones here, not all; method: immunoSEQ multiplex PCR. The profile shows about 82,000 clones, less than 80% of them singletons. Sequences were obtained from PBMCs. These receptors all come from a human donor in good health.

The gene calls are TRBV4-3 and TRBJ1-1; D call uncertain. CDR1 and CDR2 from the germline V gene are LGHNA and YSLEER. Trimming cost V 0 bases and J 3 bases, with 23 bases left between them. The CDR3 loop spans 19 amino acids. Here the CDR3 DNA reads TGCGCCAGCAGCCAAGATGGGGAGGGTGAGGCACCACCCTACACTGAAGCTTTCTTT. The encoded protein is CASSQDGEGEAPPYTEAFF.

This chain joins TRBV4-1 and TRBJ1-2, with a weak D call TRBD1 (6 bases). The V and J ends lost 1 base and 8 bases respectively, with 17 bases between them. Germline CDR1 reads MGHRA; CDR2 reads YSYEKL. The CDR3 sequence is 15 residues long. The DNA of the CDR3 is TGCGCCAGCAGCCAAGTGCTTCTGGCAGGGGTGGGCTACACCTTC. The encoded protein is CASSQVLLAGVGYTF.

V is TRBV7-2 and J is TRBJ2-3; D is possibly TRBD1 (5 bases). The CDR3 spans 15 residues. V lost 5 bases, J lost 5 bases, and 17 bases lay in between. From germline, CDR1 is SGHTA and CDR2 FQGNSA. The chain's CDR3 is CASSPRWGRVDTQYF. Written as DNA, the CDR3 is TGTGCCAGCAGCCCCCGGTGGGGCCGGGTAGATACGCAGTATTTT.

The count of this clone is one. The rearrangement joins TRBV5-4 to TRBJ2-5; 8 bases agree with TRBD1. The CDR3 contains 14 residues. Trimming took 3 bases from V and 2 from J; bases not matched to a gene: 3. The germline CDR1 and CDR2 sequences are SGHNT and YYREEE (reference sequence). Written as DNA, the CDR3 is TGTGCCAGCAGCTCAGGGACAGGACAAGAGACCCAGTACTTC. Amino acid sequence: CASSSGTGQETQYF.

The chain has TRBV5-5 and TRBJ1-5, with D hard to call. The germline V and J ends were trimmed by 2 bases and 4 bases, with 10 bases remaining between them. Per germline, CDR1 SGHKS and CDR2 YYEKEE (reference sequence). The CDR3 sequence is 14 residues long. For the CDR3, the DNA is TGTGCCAGCAGCTTCGGGGATGGAAATCAGCCCCAGCATTTT. Encoded protein: CASSFGDGNQPQHF.

This clone was observed a few times. This chain connects TRBV5-1 to TRBJ2-7, with D tentatively TRBD2 (5 bases). Germline CDR1 is SGHRS and CDR2 is YFSETQ. CDR3 size: 14 residues. Trimming cost V 0 bases and J 5 bases, with 12 bases left between them. The chain's CDR3 is CASSLVLSGNEQYF. Written as DNA, the CDR3 is TGCGCCAGCAGCTTGGTCTTGTCGGGGAACGAGCAGTACTTC.

V is TRBV11-2 and J is TRBJ2-7; TRBD1 matches 10 bases. Germline V gene sequence: CDR1 SGHAT, CDR2 FQNNGV. The CDR3 runs 13 residues. V dropped 4 bases and J dropped 4; count of bases not matched to a gene: 1. This CDR3 is CASSSDRGYEQYF. The DNA for the CDR3 is TGTGCCAGCAGCTCGGACAGGGGGTACGAGCAGTACTTC.